These 14 T cell receptor beta chains originate from one sample sequenced in a study of tumor-infiltrating lymphocytes in primary liver carcinoma. The source of the blood RNA was unsorted whole blood, and germline DNA was extracted as well. Synthesis of TCR beta cDNA was carried out from approximately 470 ng total RNA with a constant-region primer. Researchers made the TCR beta libraries by running three nested multiplex PCR rounds with slightly modified ARM-PCR. The first two PCR rounds used TRBV1-TRBV30 forward primers with a C-beta reverse primer, roughly 10 cycles each. MiXCR, applied by TCRdb to the multiplex PCR reads, yields one record per CDR3 protein. The sample comprises just over 300,000 distinct CDR3 sequences, about 50% of which are singletons, and more than 15% rests with the top ten. Sequencing was performed on peripheral blood. The receptors stem from a woman aged 30 to 39 with primary liver carcinoma and hepatitis B virus infection.

Worth noting for this clonotype: One end of the junction fails to match germline, which may point to a read error. The chain carries TRBV29-1 and TRBJ2-5; D remains ambiguous. The CDR3 runs to 13 residues. In germline, CDR1 is SQVTM, CDR2 ANQGSEA. The CDR3 sequence is CSVETPNQGTQYF. The CDR3 DNA follows: TGCAGCGTTGAAACACCAAATCAAGGGACCCAGTACTTC.

Of note for this clonotype: One junction end does not reproduce the germline sequence, and a read error may be involved. The chain uses TRBV14 and TRBJ2-3; TRBD1 is a possible D gene (5 bases). Germline V gene lookup returns CDR1 SGHDN and CDR2 FVKESK. This CDR3 comprises 14 residues. CDR3 region: CASNQGIRGDTQYF. The CDR3 nucleotides read TGTGCCAGCAACCAAGGGATAAGGGGAGATACGCAGTATTTT.

This chain uses TRBV28 with TRBJ2-1; 12 bases match TRBD2. The germline V gene encodes CDR1 MDHEN and CDR2 SYDVKM. The CDR3 spans 16 residues. The J segment lost 5 bases and the V segment lost 6 bases, leaving 8 bases of the junction unmatched. The CDR3, as DNA: TGTGCCAGCAGGGCACCTAGCGGGAGGGCCGACAATGAGCAGTTCTTC. It codes for CASRAPSGRADNEQFF. The complete variable domain, with remaining parts taken from reference TRBV28 and TRBJ2-1, reads DVKVTQSSRYLVKRTGEKVFLECVQDMDHENMFWYRQDPGLGLRLIYFSYDVKMKEKGDIPEGYSVSREKKERFSLILESASTNQTSMYLCASRAPSGRADNEQFFGPGTRLTVL.

Regarding this clonotype: This may stem from a read error, because a much larger clone lies one nucleotide away. V is TRBV4-1 and J is TRBJ2-1, with 7 bases aligning to TRBD2. The germline gives CDR1 MGHRA, CDR2 YSYEKL. The CDR3 sequence is 16 residues long. The chain's CDR3 is CATSHPGTTVYNEQFF. CDR3 in DNA: TGCGCCACCAGCCACCCGGGGACTACAGTTTACAATGAGCAGTTCTTC.

The genes are TRBV5-4 and TRBJ2-1, with D possibly called TRBD1 or TRBD2 (5 bases each). Trimming stripped 1 base from V and 5 bases from J, with 13 bases between. The CDR3 has 15 residues. CDR1 SGHNT and CDR2 YYREEE come from the germline V gene (reference sequence). Written as DNA, the CDR3 is TGTGCCAGCAGCTTGACCGGGACGAGGAACAATGAGCAGTTCTTC. The encoded protein is CASSLTGTRNNEQFF.

The V gene is TRBV7-9, the J gene TRBJ1-1, with D maybe TRBD1 (6 bases). Trimming took 6 bases from V and 1 from J, leaving 18 bases between them. In germline, CDR1 is SEHNR, CDR2 FQNEAQ (reference sequence). The CDR3 contains 16 residues. The CDR3 nucleotides read TGTGCCAGCAGTCAAACCGGGGGCGCCCCGAACACTGAAGCTTTCTTT. Encoded protein: CASSQTGGAPNTEAFF.

The chain has TRBV11-2 and TRBJ2-1; 13 bases fit TRBD2. Per the germline V gene, CDR1 is SGHAT and CDR2 is FQNNGV. V shed 2 bases, J shed 5 bases, and the junction held 9 bases outside the gene matches. This CDR3 comprises 18 residues. The CDR3 reads CASSLLPGLAGQNNEQFF. The CDR3 coding sequence is TGTGCCAGCAGCTTATTGCCGGGACTAGCGGGACAAAACAATGAGCAGTTCTTC.

This clonotype was counted a single time. This may be a read error, as it is one base from a much larger clone. The rearrangement uses TRBV29-1 and TRBJ2-5; D gene uncertain. Germline V gene lookup returns CDR1 SQVTM and CDR2 ANQGSEA. CDR3 size: 11 residues. Written as DNA, the CDR3 is TGCGGCGTCTTTATTGTGGGGACCCAGTACTTC. Translated: CGVFIVGTQYF.

The chain uses TRBV6-6 and TRBJ1-5; D not resolved. Germline CDR1 and CDR2: MNHNY and SVGAGI (reference sequence). The CDR3 contains 14 residues. Trimming shortened V by 7 bases and J by 0 bases, and 10 bases separated the two germline ends. The CDR3 sequence is CASTRTDSNQPQHF. The CDR3 nucleotides read TGTGCCAGCACCCGGACGGATAGCAATCAGCCCCAGCATTTT.

Details on this clonotype: One junction end does not reproduce the germline sequence, and a read error may be involved. The chain recombines TRBV12-3 or TRBV12-4 with TRBJ2-3; 10 nucleotides agree with TRBD1. The CDR3 is 15 residues long. DNA of the CDR3: TGTGCCAACAGTCCCGGGACAGGGGTGGCAGATACGCAGTATTTT. Its translation is CANSPGTGVADTQYF.

This clonotype was detected ten times or more. The chain recombines TRBV5-1 with TRBJ1-2, with TRBD1 as a possible D gene (6 bases). This CDR3 has 13 residues. V was cut by 4 bases and J by 5 bases, with 12 bases left in between. The germline CDR1 and CDR2 sequences are SGHRS and YFSETQ. The CDR3 sequence: CASSATGPYGYTF. The CDR3 coding sequence is TGCGCCAGCAGCGCGACAGGTCCTTATGGCTACACCTTC.

The J gene is TRBJ2-7, the V gene TRBV28; a possible D gene is TRBD2 (5 bases). The CDR3 has 16 amino acids. Germline loops: CDR1 MDHEN, CDR2 SYDVKM. Trimming removed 5 bases at V and 0 bases at J, with 17 bases between. The CDR3 nucleotides read TGTGCCAGCAGTGCGTCTAGCACACCCGTCTCCTACGAGCAGTACTTC. It codes for CASSASSTPVSYEQYF.

This clonotype has more than one count but fewer than ten. The rearrangement uses TRBV7-9 and TRBJ2-5, with 8 bases matching TRBD1. J was trimmed by 5 bases and V by 5 bases; bases with no gene match: 10. Germline CDR1 is SEHNR and CDR2 is FQNEAQ (reference sequence). CDR3 length: 15 amino acids. CDR3 amino acids: CASSIEQGELETQYF. The CDR3 DNA reads as TGTGCCAGCAGCATCGAACAGGGGGAATTGGAGACCCAGTACTTC.

The chain recombines TRBV29-1 with TRBJ1-2; 8 bases line up with TRBD1. Germline V lookup: CDR1 SQVTM, CDR2 ANQGSEA. The CDR3 runs 16 residues. Written as DNA, the CDR3 is TGCAACGTCTATAAACCGGGACAGGCGTTTAATTATGGCTACACCTTC. Protein product: CNVYKPGQAFNYGYTF.